This is a list of T cell receptor beta chains from one sample in a study of blood T cell repertoires in COVID-19. Profiling relied on immunoSEQ multiplex PCR, and the TCRdb table lists in-frame clones only, not all of them. The repertoire has roughly 330,000 clones, 70% to 90% of them found once; the top ten carry 10%. Sequencing was performed on PBMCs or T cells enriched from blood (not recorded which). All receptors come from a woman aged 18-29 years who had recovered from COVID-19. The conserved cysteine and the conserved F or W are not part of the CDR3 here. D genes are given only for firm matches.

V gene	CDR3 length	D gene	J gene	CDR3 protein
TRBV9	13	TRBD1	TRBJ2-2	ASSAGTANTGELF
TRBV19	13	TRBD1	TRBJ1-1	ASSTREQGATEAF
TRBV28	11	.	TRBJ1-1	ASSPTLNTEAF
TRBV5-4	16	.	TRBJ1-3	ASSLGPDQGSSGNTIY
TRBV19	13	.	TRBJ1-2	ASSIGAGRSYGYT
TRBV10-3	12	.	TRBJ2-7	AISVRAGHREQY
TRBV6-1	13	.	TRBJ1-5	ASSETAAGNQPQH
TRBV28	12	.	TRBJ1-5	ASSLPYSNQPQH
TRBV19	13	.	TRBJ1-5	ASSITFYSNQPQH
TRBV29-1	14	TRBD2	TRBJ2-6	SVEDWGGSGANVLT
TRBV5-4	15	TRBD1	TRBJ1-2	ASSSSPGQGAVHGYT
TRBV7-6	15	TRBD1	TRBJ2-6	ASSLGWTGSGANVLT
TRBV28	14	.	TRBJ1-5	ASSSRGGGGRQPQH
TRBV10-3	13	.	TRBJ2-2	AISEETGVPGELF
TRBV5-6	12	TRBD1	TRBJ2-7	ASTARGGAVQQY
TRBV9	14	TRBD1	TRBJ2-1	ASSEPGTGGYNEQF
TRBV5-1	12	.	TRBJ1-1	ASTRQQGGAEAF
TRBV4-1	15	.	TRBJ2-6	ASSQDLRAGGANVLT
TRBV11-1	11	.	TRBJ1-2	ASSLTKYYGYT
TRBV29-1	12	.	TRBJ2-1	SVGGQYTGNEQF
TRBV9	15	TRBD1	TRBJ1-1	ASSVEVGTGRGTEAF
TRBV10-3	14	TRBD2	TRBJ2-3	AISEKRGGGTDTQY
TRBV6-5	12	TRBD1	TRBJ1-1	ASSQGARWTEAF
TRBV3-1/TRBV3-2	15	TRBD2	TRBJ2-5	ASSQIPGLAGGETQY
TRBV24-1	12	.	TRBJ1-1	ATSDLTGDRGAF
TRBV5-1	14	.	TRBJ2-5	ASSLIQGLLQETQY
TRBV27	13	.	TRBJ1-1	ASRPTGSRWTEAF
TRBV14	11	TRBD2	TRBJ2-7	ASSPGLAREQY
TRBV5-6	13	.	TRBJ1-6	ASTPTGREDSPLH
TRBV9	12	TRBD1	TRBJ1-5	ASSVGQGAEPQH
TRBV19	11	.	TRBJ1-1	ASRPRRGTEAF
TRBV28	14	.	TRBJ1-6	ASSPPLGVGNSPLH
TRBV6-4	9	.	TRBJ1-1	ASSERGEAF
TRBV19	13	.	TRBJ2-4	ASNPGGFSKNIQY
TRBV9	14	.	TRBJ2-3	ASSVVGRVGTDTQY
TRBV30	10	.	TRBJ1-2	AWSSGNNGYT